One sample yielded the 29 T cell receptor beta chains listed below, sequenced in a study of beta chain features in type 1 diabetes. Since all of the isolated RNA was reverse transcribed, expressed TCRB transcripts were what got sequenced. Here immunoSEQ multiplex PCR was the method, and the copy in TCRdb shows in-frame clones only, minus some. Among some 700,000 clones listed, 13% were seen once. Study-level points and caveats: In all four CD4+ subsets, TCRB CDR3 length was significantly, moderately reduced in type 1 diabetes.

These receptors have no known antigen. The material sequenced was naive CD4+ T cells from blood. The receptors here all came from a man between 18 and 29 years old with type 1 diabetes.

This sequence joins TRBV7-2 and TRBJ2-7; weak D call: TRBD2 (5 bases). Trimming removed 1 base at V and 2 bases at J, with 9 bases between. This CDR3 has 14 residues. Germline V lookup: CDR1 SGHTA, CDR2 FQGNSA. CDR3 bases: TGTGCCAGCAGCTTAGGTGACGGGACCTACGAGCAGTACTTC. This translates into CASSLGDGTYEQYF.

The chain carries TRBV30 and TRBJ2-2; D unclear. Per the germline V gene, CDR1 is GTSNPN and CDR2 is SVGIG (reference sequence). V was trimmed by 2 bases and J by 2 bases, leaving 6 bases between them. This CDR3 region has 13 residues. The CDR3 coding sequence is TGTGCCTGGAGTTGGGGTAACACCGGGGAGCTGTTTTTT. Translation gives CAWSWGNTGELFF.

This clone was found a few times. The V gene is TRBV25-1, the J gene TRBJ2-7; D perhaps matches TRBD1 (6 bases). Trimming left V 4 bases short and J 3 bases short, with 10 bases between. CDR3 size: 13 residues. Germline V gene data show CDR1 as MGHDK and CDR2 as SYGVNS. The CDR3 nucleotides are TGTGCCAGCAGTGTCCTAGGGGGCTACGAGCAGTACTTC. Its protein product is CASSVLGGYEQYF.

There are a few counts of this clone. The chain recombines TRBV6-6 with TRBJ2-7; 8 bases match TRBD1. J was trimmed by 3 bases and V by 5 bases; bases with no gene match: 6. The CDR3 is 14 residues long. In germline, CDR1 is MNHNY, CDR2 SVGAGI (reference sequence). CDR3 DNA: TGTGCCAGCAGTCCGGGACAGGCGTTCTACGAGCAGTACTTC. The encoded protein is CASSPGQAFYEQYF.

This rearrangement joins TRBV5-1 to TRBJ1-1, with 8 bases that match TRBD1. The CDR3 length is 13 residues. CDR1 and CDR2 from the germline V gene are SGHRS and YFSETQ. J lost 6 bases, V lost 4 bases, and 5 bases had no gene match. The DNA for the CDR3 is TGCGCCAGCAGCCCAGGACAGGGAGCTGAAGCTTTCTTT. Its protein is CASSPGQGAEAFF.

The chain carries TRBV13 and TRBJ1-1; 9 nucleotides line up with TRBD1. Trimming cost V 9 bases and J 3 bases; bases outside gene matches: 14. The V gene's germline CDR1 is PRHDT and CDR2 FYEKMQ (reference sequence). This CDR3 is built from 16 residues. The CDR3 loop reads CASGNDRGIGDTEAFF. CDR3 nucleotides: TGTGCCAGTGGAAACGACAGGGGGATAGGGGACACTGAAGCTTTCTTT.

This sequence joins TRBV9 and TRBJ1-1; D gene unclear. CDR1 and CDR2 (germline): SGDLS, YYNGEE. The CDR3 spans 15 residues. V lost 0 bases, J lost 0 bases, and 9 bases lay in between. This CDR3 is CASSVGLKMNTEAFF. CDR3 sequence (DNA): TGTGCCAGCAGCGTAGGCCTAAAGATGAACACTGAAGCTTTCTTT. The full variable domain, its missing parts supplied by reference TRBV9 and TRBJ1-1, is DSGVTQTPKHLITATGQRVTLRCSPRSGDLSVYWYQQSLDQGLQFLIQYYNGEERAKGNILERFSAQQFPDLHSELNLSSLELGDSALYFCASSVGLKMNTEAFFGQGTRLTVV.

As DNA, the CDR3 is TGTGCCAGTAGTACCGGGACACGACCCGGACTCCAGCATTTT. It encodes CASSTGTRPGLQHF. The genes are TRBV19 and TRBJ1-5; possibly TRBD1 for D (6 bases). Germline CDR1 reads LNHDA; CDR2 reads SQIVND (reference sequence). Trimming left V 4 bases short and J 12 bases short, with 19 bases between. This CDR3 is built from 14 residues.

The CDR3 DNA sequence: TGTGCCTGGAGTAACTTCCGGGACAGAATACTCACGAACACCGGGGAGCTGTTTTTT. Residues: CAWSNFRDRILTNTGELFF. The genes are TRBV30 and TRBJ2-2, with TRBD1 matching over 7 bases. This CDR3 is built from 19 residues. V lost 2 bases, J lost 0 bases, and 15 bases stayed unmatched. The germline V gene encodes CDR1 GTSNPN and CDR2 SVGIG (reference sequence).

Only a few counts were recorded for this clone. The chain combines TRBV5-4 with TRBJ2-7, with 8 positions matching TRBD1. After removal of 4 bases from V and 0 bases from J, the junction contained 9 bases not matched to a gene. CDR1 is SGHNT, CDR2 YYREEE, per germline (reference sequence). This CDR3 is built from 16 residues. CDR3 nucleotides: TGTGCCAGCAGCACCCCTCAGGGGGCGAGCTCCTACGAGCAGTACTTC. Its translation: CASSTPQGASSYEQYF.

The gene calls are TRBV5-1 and TRBJ1-5; D unresolved. V lost 0 bases and J lost 3, with 10 bases in between. The CDR3 runs to 15 residues. Per germline, CDR1 SGHRS and CDR2 YFSETQ. The CDR3 region is CASSLDGRDNQPQHF. CDR3 nucleotides: TGCGCCAGCAGCTTGGACGGGCGGGACAATCAGCCCCAGCATTTT.

This clone was observed a handful of times. The chain links TRBV5-1 to TRBJ2-1; 9 nucleotides align to TRBD2. The CDR3 loop spans 15 amino acids. J was trimmed by 4 bases and V by 4 bases; bases with no gene match: 6. The V gene's germline CDR1 is SGHRS and CDR2 YFSETQ. This chain's CDR3 is CASSRIAGEYNEQFF. CDR3 in DNA: TGCGCCAGCAGCCGGATAGCGGGGGAGTACAATGAGCAGTTCTTC.

The J gene is TRBJ2-4, the V gene TRBV6-4; D possibly uses TRBD1 or TRBD2 (5 bases each). Trimming stripped 8 bases from V and 0 bases from J, with 14 bases between. CDR3 length: 15 amino acids. Germline V gives CDR1 MRHNA, CDR2 SNTAGT. CDR3 region: CASRREGRAKNIQYF. CDR3 nucleotides: TGTGCCAGCCGGAGAGAGGGGCGAGCCAAAAACATTCAGTACTTC.

The V and J genes are TRBV4-1 and TRBJ2-7; 7 nucleotides match TRBD1. Germline V gives CDR1 MGHRA, CDR2 YSYEKL. The CDR3 covers 16 residues. Losses at the gene ends were 3 bases for V and 0 bases for J; bases not matched to a gene: 8. This CDR3 reads CASSQGDSKISYEQYF. CDR3 sequence (DNA): TGCGCCAGCAGCCAGGGGGACAGTAAGATCTCCTACGAGCAGTACTTC.

CDR3 coding DNA: TGCAGTGGGGCAAGACAAGAGACCCAGTACTTC. Its protein is CSGARQETQYF. The chain employs TRBV20-1 and TRBJ2-5; D is unresolved. Germline values: CDR1 DFQATT, CDR2 SNEGSKA (reference sequence). The CDR3 is made up of 11 amino acids. V lost 7 bases and J lost 2, with 8 bases in between.

The chain has TRBV5-4 and TRBJ2-5; D possibly uses TRBD1 or TRBD2 (5 bases each). Germline V gene lookup returns CDR1 SGHNT and CDR2 YYREEE (reference sequence). Trimming left V 0 bases short and J 5 bases short, with 14 bases between. CDR3 length: 15 residues. CDR3 coding DNA: TGTGCCAGCAGCTTGGAGACTGGGGGTGGGGAGACCCAGTACTTC. Residues: CASSLETGGGETQYF.

The rearrangement joins TRBV7-6 to TRBJ2-5; D is unresolved. Germline V lookup: CDR1 SGHVS, CDR2 FNYEAQ. V lost 1 base and J 0 bases, leaving 6 bases between the germline ends. CDR3 length: 14 residues. The CDR3 region has the DNA TGTGCCAGCAGCTTAGGTCCAGACCAAGAGACCCAGTACTTC. The encoded protein is CASSLGPDQETQYF.

The chain is built from TRBV5-1 and TRBJ2-7, with no clear D. With 1 base removed from V and 7 bases from J, the gap between germline ends came to 9 bases. This CDR3 comprises 12 residues. Germline-derived CDR1 and CDR2 are SGHRS and YFSETQ. The CDR3 nucleotides read TGCGCCAGCAGCTTGACCGGGCAGGAGCAGTACTTC. Encoded protein: CASSLTGQEQYF.

The chain carries TRBV18 and TRBJ2-6; TRBD1 matches at 8 bases. V lost 3 bases to trimming and J lost 2 bases; unmatched junction nucleotides: 0. The CDR3 has 15 residues. Per germline, CDR1 KGHSH and CDR2 LQKENI. Here the CDR3 DNA reads TGTGCCAGCTCACCGGACAGGGCTGGGGCCAACGTCCTGACTTTC. This translates into CASSPDRAGANVLTF.

In DNA form, the CDR3 reads TGTGCCAGCAGCTTGGCCGGGACAGGGGGATGGGATGGCTACACCTTC. This sequence encodes CASSLAGTGGWDGYTF. The chain uses TRBV7-2 and TRBJ1-2, with TRBD1 identical over 11 bases. Germline V gene data show CDR1 as SGHTA and CDR2 as FQGNSA. V trimming: 3 bases; J trimming: 6 bases; junction bases outside the gene matches: 9. The CDR3 has 16 residues.

V usage is TRBV15 and J usage is TRBJ2-7; TRBD1 might be the D (5 bases). CDR1 LNHNV and CDR2 YYDKDF come from the germline V gene (reference sequence). The V and J ends lost 0 bases and 7 bases respectively, with 10 bases between them. This CDR3 is built from 13 residues. The CDR3 DNA is TGTGCCACCAGCAGAGATCAAGGGGTTGAGCAGTACTTC. Translated: CATSRDQGVEQYF.

This rearrangement joins TRBV29-1 to TRBJ2-3; TRBD1 might be the D (6 bases). The CDR3 spans 13 residues. Germline V gene lookup returns CDR1 SQVTM and CDR2 ANQGSEA. The V end lost 5 bases, the J end lost 3 bases, and 12 bases lay between the germline ends. The CDR3 sequence: CSVNTGRTDTQYF. The CDR3 nucleotides read TGCAGCGTTAACACAGGGCGGACAGATACGCAGTATTTT.

This clone has just a few counts. This chain links TRBV15 with TRBJ2-4, with 9 bases lining up with TRBD1. Trimming at V came to 5 bases and at J to 0 bases, leaving 14 bases not matched to a gene. In germline, CDR1 is LNHNV, CDR2 YYDKDF (reference sequence). The CDR3 contains 19 residues. In nucleotides, the CDR3 is TGTGCCACCAGCGCTAACCCCGGACAGGGGCCACTAGCCAAAAACATTCAGTACTTC. This codes for CATSANPGQGPLAKNIQYF.

Worth noting for this clone: This CDR3 is also generated by other DNA sequences in the sample. The rearrangement uses TRBV6-5 and TRBJ2-7, with 7 bases lining up with TRBD1. There are 15 residues in the CDR3. Germline V gene sequence: CDR1 MNHEY, CDR2 SVGAGI. V was pared by 0 bases and J by 0 bases, with 2 bases of the junction left unmatched. The CDR3 DNA reads as TGTGCCAGCAGTTACTCGACAGGGAGCTCCTACGAGCAGTACTTC. As protein: CASSYSTGSSYEQYF.

The chain links TRBV10-3 to TRBJ2-1; D perhaps matches TRBD2 (5 bases). Germline-derived CDR1 and CDR2 are ENHRY and SYGVKD. The CDR3 spans 12 residues. Deletions cut 2 bases from V and 7 bases from J, with 6 bases between. The CDR3 coding sequence is TGTGCCATCAGTGAGGGGAGAAATGAGCAGTTCTTC. It codes for CAISEGRNEQFF.

This chain connects TRBV28 to TRBJ1-5; perhaps TRBD1 as D (5 bases). Germline V gene sequence: CDR1 MDHEN, CDR2 SYDVKM. V shed 7 bases and J shed 0 bases, with 16 bases lying between them. The CDR3 extends over 16 amino acids. The CDR3 DNA reads as TGTGCCAGCACCACGGTGGGGGTGGATAGCAATCAGCCCCAGCATTTT. Translated: CASTTVGVDSNQPQHF.

This clone was detected only a few times. The gene calls are TRBV19 and TRBJ2-7; the D is unclear. With 4 bases removed from V and 0 bases from J, the gap between germline ends came to 13 bases. In germline, CDR1 is LNHDA, CDR2 SQIVND (reference sequence). The CDR3 sequence is 15 residues long. CDR3 DNA: TGTGCCAGTAGTAAGGACGGAACCGTCTCCTACGAGCAGTACTTC. This translates into CASSKDGTVSYEQYF. The entire variable domain, with the rest obtained from reference TRBV19 and TRBJ2-7, is as follows: DGGITQSPKYLFRKEGQNVTLSCEQNLNHDAMYWYRQDPGQGLRLIYYSQIVNDFQKGDIAEGYSVSREKKESFPLTVTSAQKNPTAFYLCASSKDGTVSYEQYFGPGTRLTVT.

This clone has more than one count but fewer than ten. The chain employs TRBV7-9 and TRBJ2-1, with 10 nucleotides matching TRBD1. Germline V gene data show CDR1 as SEHNR and CDR2 as FQNEAQ (reference sequence). Trimming at V came to 5 bases and at J to 2 bases, leaving 3 bases not matched to a gene. There are 15 residues in the CDR3. CDR3 DNA sequence: TGTGCCAGCAGCCCGGGACAGGGGACCTACAATGAGCAGTTCTTC. Its protein product is CASSPGQGTYNEQFF.

This chain connects TRBV4-1 to TRBJ1-1, with a possible D match to TRBD1 (5 bases). This CDR3 is 21 amino acids long. V was trimmed by 4 bases and J by 0 bases, leaving 30 bases between them. Germline lookup yields CDR1 MGHRA and CDR2 YSYEKL. The CDR3 loop is CASSPVSGQIRDGEMNTEAFF. Written as DNA, the CDR3 is TGCGCCAGCAGCCCCGTATCGGGCCAAATCCGGGACGGCGAAATGAACACTGAAGCTTTCTTT.